Each of the 23 T cell receptor beta chains below was sequenced from the same sample in a study of brain T cells in children with intractable seizures (dated by TCRdb to the early 2020s). To prepare the library, the immunoSEQ multiplex PCR assay was applied. This is the immuneACCESS table as TCRdb keeps it, with only in-frame sequences that have V and J called. A part of the clones is gone; compared with another copy, unresolved V genes explain less than half, and the rest is unexplained. Within this sample are fewer than 80,000 clones, with approximately 95% of them counted one time only. Together, the top ten hold approximately 0.38% of the sample. Taken with the paper, the label for time point translates to: resected brain tissue, or blood drawn just prior to surgery. The sample was peripheral blood, taken at surgery. The receptors here all came from a boy under three years old with focal cortical dysplasia and intractable seizures.

This chain uses TRBV5-5 with TRBJ2-2; D is unresolved. The CDR3 extends over 16 amino acids. Trimming stripped 0 bases from V and 4 bases from J, with 13 bases between. Germline values: CDR1 SGHKS, CDR2 YYEKEE (reference sequence). In nucleotides, the CDR3 is TGTGCCAGCAGCTTGGGATCCCGGGCAGGCACCGGGGAGCTGTTTTTT. It encodes CASSLGSRAGTGELFF.

This clone appeared once. The same CDR3 arises from other DNA sequences in this sample as well. V and J are TRBV7-2 and TRBJ2-7, with 9 bases aligning to TRBD1. Per germline, CDR1 SGHTA and CDR2 FQGNSA. V shed 1 base, J shed 3 bases, and the junction held 1 base outside the gene matches. The length of the CDR3 is 14 residues. CDR3 in amino acids: CASSLETGGYEQYF. Written as DNA, the CDR3 is TGTGCCAGCAGCTTAGAGACAGGGGGCTACGAGCAGTACTTC.

J is TRBJ2-3 and V is TRBV11-1; D might be TRBD2 (6 bases). Germline assignment: CDR1 SGHAT and CDR2 FQDESV (reference sequence). The CDR3 is 16 residues long. Trimming removed 5 bases from V and 0 bases from J, with 15 bases in between. CDR3 region: CASSPRVAASTDTQYF. The CDR3 coding sequence is TGTGCCAGCAGCCCCCGGGTAGCGGCTAGCACAGATACGCAGTATTTT.

This clone appeared once. The rearrangement joins TRBV7-2 to TRBJ2-1; TRBD2 matches 8 bases. The junction had 3 bases not matched to a gene; V was cut back by 0 bases and J by 5 bases. Germline CDR1 SGHTA, CDR2 FQGNSA. This CDR3 has 15 amino acids. CDR3 sequence (DNA): TGTGCCAGCAGCTTAGCGACTAGCGCCCACAATGAGCAGTTCTTC. Its protein is CASSLATSAHNEQFF. Variable domain in full (rest from reference TRBV7-2 and TRBJ2-1): GAGVSQSPSNKVTEKGKDVELRCDPISGHTALYWYRQSLGQGLEFLIYFQGNSAPDKSGLPSDRFSAERTGGSVSTLTIQRTQQEDSAVYLCASSLATSAHNEQFFGPGTRLTVL.

V usage is TRBV6-6 and J usage is TRBJ1-5; D not certain. This CDR3 has 16 residues. CDR1 and CDR2 from the germline V gene are MNHNY and SVGAGI (reference sequence). The V end was cut by 5 bases, the J end by 0 bases, with 14 bases between. The CDR3 coding sequence is TGTGCCAGCAGTCCAATACAGATTAATAGCAATCAGCCCCAGCATTTT. Translation: CASSPIQINSNQPQHF.

V usage is TRBV5-6 and J usage is TRBJ1-5; D uncertain. This CDR3 contains 12 residues. Trimming cost V 4 bases and J 4 bases, with 6 bases left between them. Per the germline V gene, CDR1 is SGHDT and CDR2 is YYEEEE. DNA of the CDR3: TGTGCCAGCAGCGTGGGAAATCAGCCCCAGCATTTT. It encodes CASSVGNQPQHF.

The V call is TRBV4-1, the J call TRBJ2-3; a weak D match, TRBD2 (6 bases). The ends were cut back, 0 bases at V and 3 bases at J, with 13 bases in the middle. CDR1 is MGHRA and CDR2 is YSYEKL in the germline V gene. The CDR3 extends over 16 amino acids. Here the CDR3 DNA reads TGCGCCAGCAGCCAAGATCGTCGGGGGTTGACAGATACGCAGTATTTT. Amino acid sequence: CASSQDRRGLTDTQYF.

The J gene is TRBJ1-5, the V gene TRBV19, with 7 positions matching TRBD1. The CDR3 spans 15 residues. The germline V gene encodes CDR1 LNHDA and CDR2 SQIVND (reference sequence). The V and J ends lost 6 bases and 0 bases, in that order; junction bases with no gene match: 5. The CDR3 coding sequence is TGTGCCAGTAGGACAGGGATATATAGCAATCAGCCCCAGCATTTT. Translation: CASRTGIYSNQPQHF.

Comments on this clone: Other DNA sequences from this sample encode an identical CDR3 as well. The rearrangement uses TRBV6-1 and TRBJ2-7; 9 nucleotides align to TRBD2. Germline values: CDR1 MNHNS, CDR2 SASEGT. The CDR3 has 14 residues. The trim removed 3 bases at V and 3 bases at J, leaving 3 bases unmatched. For the CDR3, the DNA is TGTGCCAGCAGTGATAGCGGGAGAAGCTACGAGCAGTACTTC. It encodes CASSDSGRSYEQYF.

The chain recombines TRBV13 with TRBJ2-3; D ambiguous. Trimming shortened V by 1 base and J by 4 bases, and 3 bases separated the two germline ends. Germline V gives CDR1 PRHDT, CDR2 FYEKMQ (reference sequence). This CDR3 is built from 12 residues. CDR3 protein: CASSLESDTQYF. Written as DNA, the CDR3 is TGTGCCAGCAGCTTAGAATCAGATACGCAGTATTTT.

This chain uses TRBV27 with TRBJ2-7; 11 bases are a match to TRBD1. Germline CDR1 MNHEY, CDR2 SMNVEV (reference sequence). The CDR3 is 15 amino acids. Unmatched junction bases numbered 6, after V lost 1 base and J lost 7 bases. The CDR3 loop reads CASSLLGTGGGEQYF. The CDR3 DNA is TGTGCCAGCAGTTTATTAGGGACAGGGGGAGGGGAGCAGTACTTC.

The genes are TRBV5-1 and TRBJ1-6, with a possible D match to TRBD1 (5 bases). The length of the CDR3 is 13 residues. V was trimmed by 3 bases and J by 9 bases, leaving 10 bases between them. The V gene's germline CDR1 is SGHRS and CDR2 YFSETQ. This chain's CDR3 is CASSSRGISPLHF. The CDR3 nucleotides read TGCGCCAGCAGCTCGAGGGGAATTTCACCCCTCCACTTT.

This clone was counted once. The V call is TRBV5-1, the J call TRBJ2-3; 7 bases match TRBD2. CDR1 and CDR2 from the germline V gene are SGHRS and YFSETQ. The CDR3 has 16 residues. V gave up 0 bases and J gave up 6 bases; unmatched junction bases: 10. The CDR3 protein is CASSLESLAGADTQYF. For the CDR3, the DNA is TGCGCCAGCAGCTTGGAAAGTCTCGCGGGAGCCGATACGCAGTATTTT.

The chain couples TRBV5-8 to TRBJ2-5, with D uncertain. The CDR3 is 16 residues long. The germline gives CDR1 SGHTS, CDR2 YDEGEE. The ends were cut back, 4 bases at V and 3 bases at J, with 19 bases in the middle. The CDR3 DNA reads TGTGCCAGCAGCGTCAACTACCCATGGCCGGAAGAGACCCAGTACTTC. Residues: CASSVNYPWPEETQYF. The complete variable domain, with remaining parts taken from reference TRBV5-8 and TRBJ2-5, reads EAGVTQSPTHLIKTRGQQATLRCSPISGHTSVYWYQQALGLGLQFLLWYDEGEERNRGNFPPRFSGRQFPNYSSELNVNALELEDSALYLCASSVNYPWPEETQYFGPGTRLLVL.

J is TRBJ2-5 and V is TRBV5-1; no clear D. The CDR3 has 11 residues. V shed 3 bases and J shed 0 bases, with 0 bases lying between them. Per germline, CDR1 SGHRS and CDR2 YFSETQ. The CDR3 is CASSYQETQYF. The CDR3 DNA sequence: TGCGCCAGCAGCTACCAAGAGACCCAGTACTTC.

The chain uses TRBV29-1 and TRBJ2-5; unclear D gene. The germline V gene has CDR1 SQVTM and CDR2 ANQGSEA. CDR3 length: 13 residues. Deletions cut 4 bases from V and 4 bases from J, with 13 bases between. CDR3 sequence: CSVVLDIPETQYF. The CDR3 bases are TGCAGCGTTGTCCTTGATATTCCAGAGACCCAGTACTTC.

The rearrangement uses TRBV4-1 and TRBJ2-1; D possibly corresponds to TRBD2 (6 bases). Germline V lookup: CDR1 MGHRA, CDR2 YSYEKL. The CDR3 covers 15 residues. V shed 6 bases and J shed 0 bases, with 12 bases lying between them. The CDR3 sequence is CASRLTSTSYNEQFF. The CDR3 bases are TGCGCCAGCAGGCTGACTAGTACCTCCTACAATGAGCAGTTCTTC.

The genes are TRBV7-9 and TRBJ2-3, with 16 bases matching TRBD2. There are 17 residues in the CDR3. Per germline, CDR1 SEHNR and CDR2 FQNEAQ (reference sequence). The J segment lost 5 bases and the V segment lost 7 bases, leaving 9 bases of the junction unmatched. CDR3 sequence (DNA): TGTGCCAGCAAATTGGGACTAGCGGGGGGGCTAGGAGATACGCAGTATTTT. Residues: CASKLGLAGGLGDTQYF. The complete variable domain, with remaining parts taken from reference TRBV7-9 and TRBJ2-3, reads DTGVSQNPRHKITKRGQNVTFRCDPISEHNRLYWYRQTLGQGPEFLTYFQNEAQLEKSRLLSDRFSAERPKGSFSTLEIQRTEQGDSAMYLCASKLGLAGGLGDTQYFGPGTRLTVL.

This rearrangement joins TRBV18 to TRBJ2-7, with a weak D call TRBD1 (5 bases). The CDR3 runs to 13 residues. V shed 0 bases and J shed 3 bases, with 6 bases lying between them. Germline CDR1 reads KGHSH; CDR2 reads LQKENI. The CDR3 region is CASSPPGVYEQYF. The DNA of the CDR3 is TGTGCCAGCTCACCACCAGGGGTCTACGAGCAGTACTTC.

The V and J genes are TRBV18 and TRBJ2-3; maybe TRBD2 (6 bases). V shed 0 bases and J shed 3 bases, with 13 bases lying between them. Per the germline V gene, CDR1 is KGHSH and CDR2 is LQKENI. This CDR3 region has 16 residues. The CDR3 DNA sequence: TGTGCCAGCTCACCACCGTATGCGCGGGGAACAGATACGCAGTATTTT. Translating it yields CASSPPYARGTDTQYF.

The V call is TRBV6-2 or TRBV6-3, the J call TRBJ2-5, with D uncertain. The CDR3 sequence is 14 residues long. CDR1 and CDR2 from the germline V gene are MNHEY and SVGEGT. Trimming stripped 1 base from V and 3 bases from J, with 9 bases between. CDR3 residues: CASSYLSLEETQYF. The DNA of the CDR3 is TGTGCCAGCAGTTACTTATCCCTAGAAGAGACCCAGTACTTC.

This chain uses TRBV27 with TRBJ1-2, with D unclear. V lost 0 bases to trimming and J lost 4 bases, with 9 bases between them. Germline CDR1 is MNHEY and CDR2 is SMNVEV (reference sequence). This CDR3 has 14 residues. In DNA, the CDR3 is TGTGCCAGCAGTTTATCCGCAGGCCTCTATGGCTACACCTTC. Encoded protein: CASSLSAGLYGYTF.

The rearrangement uses TRBV5-1 and TRBJ1-6; 10 positions agree with TRBD1. This CDR3 spans 15 amino acids. The V gene's germline CDR1 is SGHRS and CDR2 YFSETQ. The J segment lost 10 bases and the V segment lost 0 bases, leaving 4 bases of the junction unmatched. The CDR3 DNA follows: TGCGCCAGCAGCTTGGGCCGGGACAGGGGATCACCCCTCCACTTT. It encodes CASSLGRDRGSPLHF.